A single T cell receptor (beta chain) is shown here with its context. There are a few counts of this clonotype. Its antigen has not been determined. No base qualities exist here, and no much larger clone lies one base off it. These data belong to a study of Graves' ophthalmopathy and Graves' hyperthyroidism (dated by TCRdb to the late 2010s). With respect to the entire study: Peripheral blood was collected at initial diagnosis, before any treatment. The study used TCR beta repertoire signatures to distinguish Graves' ophthalmopathy from Graves' hyperthyroidism and to predict progression to ophthalmopathy. In total, approximately 130 blood samples were TCR-sequenced: approximately 40 ophthalmopathy, 80 or so hyperthyroidism and approximately 17 hyperthyroidism-to-ophthalmopathy patients. A discovery set of 95 to 100 patients (roughly 43 ophthalmopathy, about 59 stable hyperthyroidism) was enrolled to explore V-J signatures distinguishing ophthalmopathy from hyperthyroidism. An independent validation cohort was composed of roughly 18 hyperthyroidism patients and some 16 patients who later progressed from hyperthyroidism to ophthalmopathy. In several hyperthyroidism patients, the T-cell repertoires found in thyroid tissue were compared with those found in blood. Following sample collection, hyperthyroidism patients were given methimazole at a starting dose of 30 mg daily, and ophthalmopathy patients were given high-dose intravenous methylprednisolone.

Ophthalmopathy patients were characterized by moderately to severely active disease, a Clinical Activity Score of at least 3, a NOSPECS grade of at least 4, and a disease duration under 3 months. Patients with other autoimmune diseases, uncontrolled infections, pregnancy or lactation were excluded. Clinical symptoms, serum thyroxine, TRAb, thyroid ultrasound and orbital computed tomography formed the basis of the diagnosis. Ficoll-Paque density gradient centrifugation was used to isolate PBMCs from 8.5 to 10 ml of fresh peripheral blood. Total RNA was extracted using Trizol reagent, and RNA quality was checked on an Agilent 2100 Bioanalyzer. Paper-wide results and their limitations: Most expanded thyroid clonotypes with frequency above 0.001 were also detected in blood, suggesting blood repertoires may reflect the thyroid immune response. Sample size was not predetermined statistically, and investigators were not blinded to group allocation. The 13-signature model separated ophthalmopathy from stable hyperthyroidism with 85% to 90% sensitivity and 81.08% specificity in cross-validation, and 80%/75% in the test set. In validation, the model predicted ophthalmopathy progression with about 71% sensitivity and roughly 78% specificity; some 13 predicted patients were CT-confirmed with GO in a median of around 6 months.

For repertoire sequencing, the TCR beta CDR3 regions were amplified from RNA transcripts. A first-round RT-PCR used HTBI primers with the Qiagen OneStep RT-PCR kit, followed by a second-round multiplex PCR, size selection and purification. Libraries were sequenced paired-end with 100 bp reads on an Illumina HiSeq2000. The paper's data handling went like this. SOAPnuke was used to process the reads, throwing out any read that had adapters, had uncalled bases, had a mean Phred below 15, or lacked an exact constant-primer or identifier match. High-quality paired reads were merged with COPE v1.2.5. Clonotypes were defined as unique nucleotide sequences and were aligned to IMGT TRB V, D and J references using MiTCR v1.1. The analysis was limited to V-J combinations with a frequency above 0.0001, which together covered 99.2% of repertoires. A TCR clonal expansion and chaos score per V-J combination was defined as the ratio of F50 clonal expansion to chaos observed in the TCRdist matrix. Welch's t-statistics and random forest were used to narrow the features down to over ten V-J combinations, which were then fed into a naive Bayes classifier. The Morisita-Horn index was used to measure how similar the thyroid and blood repertoires were. Starting from the raw public reads, TCRdb applied fastp trimming at Q25, assembled clones with MiXCR and retained in-frame beta chains. Rows matching on CDR3 protein sequence are summarized as one entry with the most common DNA and genes. The authors' filters were not applied to this entry. This sample gives 200,000 to 250,000 distinct CDR3 sequences in total; about 46% of them show up just once. The ten most abundant clones make up around 47% of the sample.

V and J are truncated by 2 bases and 4 bases respectively, leaving an intervening sequence of 14 bases. The CDR3 runs 15 residues from the cysteine to the phenylalanine. The kept DNA is CDR3 alone, 45 bases in frame from the first base. Looking up the germline V gene yields CDR1 SGHVS and CDR2 FQNEAQ. The TCR comes from an adult man with Graves' ophthalmopathy. Material: peripheral blood. Recombination joined TRBV7-8 with TRBJ2-5, with the D gene call left open. Here is the DNA: TGTGCCAGCAGCTTATTCCGGGTTAGAAGAGAGACCCAGTACTTC. Its coded protein is CASSLFRVRRETQYF.